A selection of T cell receptor beta chains follows, all from one sample in a study of blood T cell repertoires in COVID-19. TCRdb keeps only in-frame clones here, not all; method: immunoSEQ multiplex PCR. The sample includes hundreds of thousands of clones, roughly 90% of them seen just once. The specimen sequenced was peripheral blood. Source of these receptors: a woman in her sixties or seventies with COVID-19, enrolled during active disease. Both conserved end residues are part of each CDR3. The D gene is left open where the match is weak. Clone size is given for some rows only: seen once, a few or many times, or a class if the clone is expanded.

TRBV3-1/TRBV3-2	TRBD2	-	TRBJ2-7	TGTGCCAGCAGCCAAGAATCCAGCGGGGGGGCTGGCGAGCAGTACTTC	CASSQESSGGAGEQYF
TRBV6-4	TRBD2	-	TRBJ2-2	TGTGCCAGCAGCCAGACTAGCGGCAACACCGGGGAGCTGTTTTTT	CASSQTSGNTGELFF
TRBV24-1	TRBD1	-	TRBJ1-1	TGTGCCACCAGTGACCCGAACAGGGGGAACACTGAAGCTTTCTTT	CATSDPNRGNTEAFF
TRBV21-1	-	-	TRBJ2-5	TGTGCCAGCATCTGGTTAGGGGTGGAGACCCAGTACTTC	CASIWLGVETQYF
TRBV24-1	TRBD1	-	TRBJ2-7	TGTGCCACCAGTGACCCTCGGACAGGTTGGTACGAGCAGTACTTC	CATSDPRTGWYEQYF
TRBV29-1	TRBD1	once	TRBJ1-2	TGCAGCGTTGAATCACAGGGGTATAACTATGGCTACACCTTC	CSVESQGYNYGYTF
TRBV2	-	once	TRBJ2-7	TGTGCCAGCAGAGGCCGAGGCTCCTACGAGCAGTACTTC	CASRGRGSYEQYF
TRBV7-3	-	-	TRBJ1-1	TGTGCCAGCAGCTTAGGGGGCCCGAACACTGAAGCTTTCTTT	CASSLGGPNTEAFF
TRBV19	TRBD2	-	TRBJ2-3	TGTGCCAGTAGTTTTGCGGGGGTACCCACAGATACGCAGTATTTT	CASSFAGVPTDTQYF
TRBV9	-	-	TRBJ1-1	TGTGCCAGCAGCCCCTCTAGTAGGGGGAACACTGAAGCTTTCTTT	CASSPSSRGNTEAFF
TRBV7-8	-	-	TRBJ1-4	TGTGCCAGCAGCTTAGCAAGAGTTCGAGAAGTATATGAAAAACTGTTTTTT	CASSLARVREVYEKLFF
TRBV24-1	-	-	TRBJ2-6	TGTGCCACCAGTGATACGCGAGGGACTGGGGCCAACGTCCTGACTTTC	CATSDTRGTGANVLTF
TRBV5-1	TRBD1	-	TRBJ1-4	TGCGCCAGCAGCAAGGGGGCGGCTAATGAAAAACTGTTTTTT	CASSKGAANEKLFF
TRBV19	TRBD1	-	TRBJ1-6	TGTGCCAGCGCCCTGACGCGGGACAGTTCAACCTATAATTCACCCCTCCACTTT	CASALTRDSSTYNSPLHF
TRBV10-3	-	-	TRBJ1-5	TGTGCCATCAGTCCCGGACAGTCCAATCAGCCCCAGCATTTT	CAISPGQSNQPQHF
TRBV30	TRBD1	-	TRBJ1-3	TGTGCCTGGTCGTTAGGGGGCGGTGGAAACACCATATATTTT	CAWSLGGGGNTIYF
TRBV19	-	-	TRBJ2-1	TGTGCCAGTAGTATAAGGGACTCGCAGTTCTTC	CASSIRDSQFF
TRBV5-4	-	-	TRBJ2-5	TGTGCCACCCAGCTCGGACAGAAAGAGACCCAGTACTTC	CATQLGQKETQYF
TRBV21-1	-	-	TRBJ2-1	TGTGCCAGCAGCAAAAGAAATAGCGGGGGGGATAGCTCCTACAATGAGCAGTTCTTC	CASSKRNSGGDSSYNEQFF
TRBV30	TRBD2	-	TRBJ2-2	TGTGCCTGGACTAGCGGGATCCCGAACACCGGGGAGCTGTTTTTT	CAWTSGIPNTGELFF
TRBV7-2	-	-	TRBJ1-4	TGTGCCAGCAGCTTAGACAGGGAAGGAAAACTGTTTTTT	CASSLDREGKLFF
TRBV25-1	TRBD1	-	TRBJ1-2	TGTGCCAGCAGTGAATTTGAGTCAGGGGGGAGGTATGGCTACACCTTC	CASSEFESGGRYGYTF
TRBV5-8	-	-	TRBJ1-6	TGTGCCAGCAGCCGCTCCTATAATTCACCCCTCCACTTT	CASSRSYNSPLHF
TRBV28	TRBD2	-	TRBJ2-1	TGTGCCAGCAGATCGGGGGGGTTCTCCTACAATGAGCAGTTCTTC	CASRSGGFSYNEQFF
TRBV5-4	-	-	TRBJ1-3	TGTGCCAGCAGCTTAGAGACAGTCTCTGGAAACACCATATATTTT	CASSLETVSGNTIYF
TRBV2	TRBD1	-	TRBJ1-5	TGTGCCAGCAGGGACCCGACAGGGGTGGGCAATCAGCCCCAGCATTTT	CASRDPTGVGNQPQHF
TRBV7-9	-	-	TRBJ2-2	TGTGCCAGCAGCTTATTTAACCGGTGGTACCCTGGGGAGCTGTTTTTT	CASSLFNRWYPGELFF
TRBV6-1	TRBD1	-	TRBJ2-4	TGTGCCAGCAGTGATTCGGACAGGGCGCAAAACATTCAGTACTTC	CASSDSDRAQNIQYF
TRBV5-4	-	-	TRBJ2-1	TGTGCCAGCGCTGAGGCGAGCTCCTACAATGAGCAGTTCTTC	CASAEASSYNEQFF
TRBV6-2/TRBV6-3	TRBD2	-	TRBJ2-3	TGTGCCAGCAGTCAAAGGACTAGCGGGGGCCGCACAGATACGCAGTATTTT	CASSQRTSGGRTDTQYF
TRBV18	TRBD1	-	TRBJ1-1	TGTGCCAGCTCACCATTACCCGGGACAGGGGGGACTGAAGCTTTCTTT	CASSPLPGTGGTEAFF
TRBV5-6	-	-	TRBJ1-3	TGTGCCAGCAGCCTTGATCAGGGGCGCACCATATATTTT	CASSLDQGRTIYF
TRBV2	-	-	TRBJ2-3	TGTGCCAGCGGCCGCGGGTACGCAGATACGCAGTATTTT	CASGRGYADTQYF
TRBV7-7	TRBD1	-	TRBJ2-3	TGTGCCAGCAGCTCAGGGACAGGGGCCCACGATACGCAGTATTTT	CASSSGTGAHDTQYF
TRBV6-5	TRBD2	-	TRBJ2-7	TGTGCCAGCAGTACAACTAGCGAACAGTACTTC	CASSTTSEQYF
TRBV4-2	-	-	TRBJ1-3	TGTGCCAGCAGCCAAGATTTGCAGGGACACTTGAGATACAGGTACACCATATATTTT	CASSQDLQGHLRYRYTIYF
TRBV5-4	-	-	TRBJ2-3	TGTGCCAGCAGCTTGGGGAGCGGACCACAAGATACGCAGTATTTT	CASSLGSGPQDTQYF
TRBV5-1	-	-	TRBJ1-2	TGCGCCAGCAGCTTGGTTCTAGGCGGGGGCTACACCTTC	CASSLVLGGGYTF
TRBV19	TRBD1	-	TRBJ1-2	TGTGCCAGTAAGGACAGGCCGACTAACTATGGCTACACCTTC	CASKDRPTNYGYTF
TRBV10-1	-	-	TRBJ1-4	TGCGCCAGCAGTGAGGTGGGGGCAGCTAATGAAAAACTGTTTTTT	CASSEVGAANEKLFF
TRBV3-1/TRBV3-2	-	-	TRBJ1-1	TGTGCCAGCAGCCAAGCTAGGGAGGGTACTGAAGCTTTCTTT	CASSQAREGTEAFF
TRBV29-1	TRBD1	-	TRBJ1-5	TGCAGCGTTGGTCAGGGGGAAAGGCCCCAGCATTTT	CSVGQGERPQHF
TRBV28	TRBD1	-	TRBJ2-7	TGTGCCAGCAGTTTGGGCGGGACAGGGATATACGAGCAGTACTTC	CASSLGGTGIYEQYF
TRBV27	TRBD2	-	TRBJ2-3	TGTGCCAGCAGTTCGCTAGCGGGTAGCACAGATACGCAGTATTTT	CASSSLAGSTDTQYF
TRBV2	-	-	TRBJ1-2	TGTGCCAGCAGTAAAGGGAGATTGGGTGCCGCGGGCTACACCTTC	CASSKGRLGAAGYTF
TRBV18	-	-	TRBJ2-3	TGTGCCAGCTCACCACGACCGGGAGAAACAGATACGCAGTATTTT	CASSPRPGETDTQYF
TRBV3-1/TRBV3-2	TRBD2	once	TRBJ2-4	TGTGCCAGCAGCCCCCGACTAGCGGGAGGAAACATTCAGTACTTC	CASSPRLAGGNIQYF
TRBV19	TRBD1	-	TRBJ2-1	TGTGCCAGTAGGCGATTGGGGGGGACAGGGTCAAACAATGAGCAGTTCTTC	CASRRLGGTGSNNEQFF
TRBV24-1	-	-	TRBJ1-3	TGTGCCACCAGCGACAGGTCCTCTGGAAACACCATATATTTT	CATSDRSSGNTIYF
TRBV19	TRBD1	-	TRBJ1-6	TGTGCCAGTAGTCCCGGGAATCTAAACAGGGGGCAGGGGTCACCCCTCCACTTT	CASSPGNLNRGQGSPLHF
TRBV7-9	TRBD2	-	TRBJ2-1	TGTGCCAGCAGTACTAGCGGGGGGCCGGGCAATGAGCAGTTCTTC	CASSTSGGPGNEQFF
TRBV18	-	-	TRBJ1-2	TGTGCCAGCTCACCACCGAGGGGCGGGGCCCACCACTATGGCTACACCTTC	CASSPPRGGAHHYGYTF
TRBV5-5	TRBD1	-	TRBJ2-5	TGTGCCAGCAGCCTGACAGGGGGCGCGGGTGAGACCCAGTACTTC	CASSLTGGAGETQYF
TRBV5-1	TRBD1	once	TRBJ2-5	TGCGCCAGCAGCTTGGTGCCGGACAGGGAGATTACTGAGACCCAGTACTTC	CASSLVPDREITETQYF
TRBV7-2	TRBD2	-	TRBJ2-1	TGTGCCAGCAGCCGGGACTATCATGAGCAGTTCTTC	CASSRDYHEQFF
TRBV7-8	-	-	TRBJ1-2	TGTGCCAGCAGCTTTTCTTGGTACAGGGCCCTATATGGCTACACCTTC	CASSFSWYRALYGYTF
TRBV9	TRBD1	-	TRBJ1-1	TGTGCCAGCAGCGAGAGGACAGGGGGCGCGAACACTGAAGCTTTCTTT	CASSERTGGANTEAFF
TRBV5-4	-	-	TRBJ1-3	TGTGCCAGCAGCTTGGCCGGGTCATACTCTGGAAACACCATATATTTT	CASSLAGSYSGNTIYF
TRBV10-2	TRBD1	-	TRBJ1-5	TGCGCCAGCAGTGAAACAGGGGGCGTGGATCAGCCCCAGCATTTT	CASSETGGVDQPQHF
TRBV4-3	-	-	TRBJ2-3	TGCGCCAGCAGCCAATATGACAGGGAGGCCGATACGCAGTATTTT	CASSQYDREADTQYF